This T cell receptor (beta chain) was profiled in a study of blood T cell repertoires in COVID-19. The authors' processing: Amplification of reference gene primers provided the estimated nucleated cell counts. Sequencing was performed with immunoSEQ multiplex PCR; in TCRdb, only in-frame clones are kept and a portion is missing. The V and J calls and clone size come from that table; D and trimming were worked out from the DNA. The table records approximately 220,000 clones, roughly 82% of them present only once. The CDR3 extends over 16 amino acids. Per germline, CDR1 KGHSH and CDR2 LQKENI. Deletions cut 0 bases from V and 5 bases from J, with 16 bases between.

This sequence joins TRBV18 and TRBJ2-5, with D possibly being TRBD2 (7 bases). The receptor was isolated from a woman in her 70s with acute or convalescent COVID-19. Sequencing input: peripheral blood. The CDR3 is CASSPPNGGPGETQYF. The DNA of the CDR3 is TGTGCCAGCTCACCACCGAACGGGGGGCCAGGGGAGACCCAGTACTTC.